The entry that follows covers one TCR beta chain sequence. The antigen remains undetermined. The data were obtained in a study of shared clonotypes between healthy human individuals. Points from the study as a whole: Across several donors, naive CD4 shared around 5%, naive CD8 more than 3%, memory CD4 more than 2%, memory CD8 over 0.3%.

Naivety among CD8 cells was defined by CD45RO negativity and positive CCR7 selection, thereby excluding terminally differentiated effector memory CD45RA+ cells. Recent vaccinations or acute infections were absent in the healthy HIV-negative adult donors. The assay was run at deep level. Sequenced by immunoSEQ multiplex PCR; TCRdb stores in-frame clones only, minus some. The repertoire holds millions of clones, with just under 95% as singletons. The sample taken for sequencing was naive CD8+ T cells sorted from blood. This clonotype was obtained from a man in his late teens or twenties in good health.

CDR3 in amino acids: CATSRDLGTSGEQYF. The CDR3 nucleotides read TGTGCCACCAGCAGAGATCTAGGGACTAGCGGCGAGCAGTACTTC. The chain combines TRBV15 with TRBJ2-7, with 11 nucleotides matching TRBD2. The CDR3 runs 15 residues. Germline V gene sequence: CDR1 LNHNV, CDR2 YYDKDF (reference sequence). The ends lost 0 bases at V and 6 bases at J; junction bases unmatched: 4.